This T cell receptor beta chain was documented in a study of technical replicates of blood from several donors. The assay was immunoSEQ multiplex PCR, and TCRdb's table has in-frame clones only and misses some. Counted here are about 85,000 clones, approximately 94% occurring once; the ten biggest clones make up roughly 0.38%. Deletions cut 5 bases from V and 3 bases from J, with 14 bases between. The CDR3 has 15 amino acids. Germline values: CDR1 MNHEY, CDR2 SMNVEV (reference sequence). The chain is built from TRBV27 and TRBJ1-5; D perhaps matches TRBD1 (5 bases). The receptor was derived from a human donor in good health. Material: T cells isolated from PBMCs. The CDR3 DNA follows: TGTGCCAGCAGTGCGTCCAGGGCAGCCAATCAGCCCCAGCATTTT. Translation gives CASSASRAANQPQHF.